This T cell receptor (beta chain) stems from a study of long-term antiretroviral therapy in people with HIV. The ends were cut back, 1 base at V and 6 bases at J, with 14 bases in the middle. Germline lookup yields CDR1 SGHKS and CDR2 YYEKEE (reference sequence). The CDR3 loop spans 14 amino acids. An immunoSEQ assay, version v3.0, was performed at survey level. TCRdb keeps only in-frame clones here, not all; method: immunoSEQ multiplex PCR. The sample records about 32,000 clones, 97% being singletons. Cryopreserved PBMC numbered roughly 0.9-11 million per sample before DNA extraction. Specimen: unsorted PBMCs, collected 7.6 years after starting antiretroviral therapy. The sequence was obtained from a man between 25 and 39 years old with HIV. The chain has TRBV5-5 and TRBJ2-7, with D possibly matching TRBD1 (6 bases). DNA of the CDR3: TGTGCCAGCAGCTTGCCACAGGGTGGGGGCGAGCAGTACTTC. This encodes CASSLPQGGGEQYF.